The entry that follows covers one T cell receptor beta chain sequence. The assay was immunoSEQ multiplex PCR, and TCRdb's table has in-frame clones only and misses some. Of under 250,000 clones listed, about 93% are singletons. This entry belongs to a study of blood T cell repertoires in COVID-19. Germline V lookup: CDR1 SGDLS, CDR2 YYNGEE. J lost 2 bases, V lost 0 bases, and 4 bases had no gene match. The CDR3 spans 15 residues. This sequence joins TRBV9 and TRBJ2-7; 8 positions match TRBD1. This clonotype originated in a man aged 55 to 70 with COVID-19, enrolled during active disease. Sequenced sample: peripheral blood. The CDR3 here is CASSVGNRGAYEQYF. CDR3 coding DNA: TGTGCCAGCAGCGTAGGGAACAGGGGGGCCTACGAGCAGTACTTC.